This is a list of T cell receptor beta chains from one sample in a study of early T cells in non-severe SARS-CoV-2 infection. TCRdb analysed the 5' RACE reads with MiXCR anew, one entry per CDR3 protein. This table holds about 33,000 distinct CDR3 sequences, 4.5% to 7% found once. Sequenced: whole blood. The source of these receptors is an adult who was a healthcare worker with PCR-confirmed SARS-CoV-2 infection or an uninfected control (not recorded which). CDR3s include the opening cysteine and the closing phenylalanine or tryptophan. Each record gives: V gene, clone size, D gene, CDR3 length, J gene, CDR3 protein, CDR3 DNA. The D gene is left open where the match is weak. Clone size is not always given. Where it is, it says once, few, many or a class for expanded clones.

V: TRBV13; size: many; D: -; length: 12; J: TRBJ2-5; CDR3: CASSSHRETQYF; DNA: TGTGCCAGCAGCTCCCACAGGGAGACCCAGTACTTC
V: TRBV29-1; size: many; D: TRBD2; length: 14; J: TRBJ2-3; CDR3: CSVDTSGATDTQYF; DNA: TGCAGCGTGGATACTAGCGGGGCCACAGATACGCAGTATTTT
V: TRBV6-6; size: many; D: TRBD2; length: 14; J: TRBJ2-7; CDR3: CASSYSSGGAEQYF; DNA: TGTGCCAGCAGTTACTCTAGCGGGGGGGCCGAGCAGTACTTC
V: TRBV7-3; size: many; D: -; length: 14; J: TRBJ2-3; CDR3: CASSAQMPGDTQYF; DNA: TGTGCCAGCAGCGCCCAGATGCCGGGGGATACGCAGTATTTT
V: TRBV6-5; size: -; D: -; length: 15; J: TRBJ2-2; CDR3: CASSYSGRKTGELFF; DNA: TGTGCCAGCAGCTACTCAGGGCGGAAGACCGGGGAGCTGTTTTTT
V: TRBV6-6; size: many; D: TRBD1; length: 15; J: TRBJ1-1; CDR3: CASREWDRGNTEAFF; DNA: TGTGCCAGCAGAGAGTGGGACAGGGGGAACACTGAAGCTTTCTTT
V: TRBV6-2/TRBV6-3; size: -; D: TRBD2; length: 17; J: TRBJ2-7; CDR3: CASSYDRRSGGSYEQYF; DNA: TGTGCCAGCAGTTACGATAGGCGGAGCGGGGGAAGCTACGAGCAGTACTTC
V: TRBV5-5; size: few; D: -; length: 14; J: TRBJ2-7; CDR3: CASSSGSGSYEQYF; DNA: TGTGCCAGCAGCTCGGGGAGTGGGTCCTACGAGCAGTACTTC
V: TRBV6-4; size: many; D: -; length: 13; J: TRBJ2-3; CDR3: CASSISGGDTQYF; DNA: TGTGCCAGCTCTATATCGGGGGGCGATACGCAGTATTTT
V: TRBV20-1; size: many; D: TRBD2; length: 13; J: TRBJ2-3; CDR3: CSARVGTKDTQYF; DNA: TGCAGTGCTAGAGTTGGGACTAAAGATACGCAGTATTTT
V: TRBV5-6; size: few; D: -; length: 12; J: TRBJ2-1; CDR3: CASSSSFYEQFF; DNA: TGTGCCAGCAGCTCCTCATTCTATGAGCAGTTCTTC
V: TRBV11-2; size: -; D: -; length: 12; J: TRBJ2-7; CDR3: CASSLLRNEQYF; DNA: TGTGCCAGCAGCCTACTACGGAACGAGCAGTACTTC
V: TRBV5-1; size: few; D: -; length: 14; J: TRBJ1-1; CDR3: CASSTTESNTEAFF; DNA: TGCGCCAGCAGCACTACGGAATCCAACACTGAAGCTTTCTTT
V: TRBV7-8; size: many; D: -; length: 17; J: TRBJ2-2; CDR3: CASSQGRGRGGSGELFF; DNA: TGTGCCAGCAGCCAAGGAAGGGGCAGGGGAGGATCCGGGGAGCTGTTTTTT
V: TRBV6-1; size: many; D: TRBD1; length: 17; J: TRBJ2-1; CDR3: CASSEEYRTGRYNEQFF; DNA: TGTGCCAGCAGTGAAGAGTATCGGACAGGGCGATACAATGAGCAGTTCTTC
V: TRBV4-1; size: many; D: -; length: 16; J: TRBJ2-3; CDR3: CASSLLKGSGSDTQYF; DNA: TGCGCCAGCAGCCTTTTAAAAGGCTCAGGGTCAGATACGCAGTATTTT
V: TRBV14; size: many; D: -; length: 16; J: TRBJ2-7; CDR3: CASSQDGYTAAYEQYF; DNA: TGTGCCAGCAGCCAAGATGGATACACGGCCGCCTACGAGCAGTACTTC
V: TRBV29-1; size: -; D: TRBD1; length: 13; J: TRBJ2-7; CDR3: CSTKGDRQYEQYF; DNA: TGCAGCACGAAGGGGGACAGGCAGTACGAGCAGTACTTC
V: TRBV12-3/TRBV12-4; size: many; D: TRBD1; length: 14; J: TRBJ2-7; CDR3: CASSLKGASNEQYF; DNA: TGTGCCAGCAGTTTAAAGGGGGCGTCGAACGAGCAGTACTTC
V: TRBV20-1; size: many; D: -; length: 13; J: TRBJ2-3; CDR3: CSARGVSTDTQYF; DNA: TGCAGTGCGAGAGGAGTTAGCACAGATACGCAGTATTTT
V: TRBV30; size: many; D: -; length: 12; J: TRBJ2-7; CDR3: CAWSKGTNEQYF; DNA: TGTGCCTGGAGTAAAGGTACTAACGAGCAGTACTTC
V: TRBV5-6; size: many; D: -; length: 15; J: TRBJ2-7; CDR3: CASSLSVRRTYEQYF; DNA: TGTGCCAGCAGCTTGTCAGTACGACGGACCTACGAGCAGTACTTC
V: TRBV5-1; size: -; D: -; length: 14; J: TRBJ2-5; CDR3: CASSLEGGSETQYF; DNA: TGCGCCAGCAGCTTGGAAGGGGGTTCGGAGACCCAGTACTTC
V: TRBV29-1; size: many; D: -; length: 12; J: TRBJ2-7; CDR3: CSVAPKGYEQYF; DNA: TGCAGCGTTGCTCCAAAGGGGTATGAGCAGTACTTC
V: TRBV6-6; size: many; D: -; length: 17; J: TRBJ1-5; CDR3: CASSYGRTLEGNQPQHF; DNA: TGTGCCAGCAGTTACGGCAGGACCTTGGAGGGCAATCAGCCCCAGCATTTT
V: TRBV6-7; size: many; D: -; length: 18; J: TRBJ1-5; CDR3: CASSYSRQGNFSNQPQHF; DNA: TGTGCCAGCAGTTACTCGCGCCAGGGAAATTTTAGCAATCAGCCCCAGCATTTT
V: TRBV20-1; size: many; D: -; length: 14; J: TRBJ2-5; CDR3: CSASPPTSRETQYF; DNA: TGCAGTGCTAGCCCCCCTACTAGTCGGGAGACCCAGTACTTC
V: TRBV30; size: many; D: -; length: 11; J: TRBJ2-3; CDR3: CAWKSADTQYF; DNA: TGTGCCTGGAAGAGCGCAGATACGCAGTATTTT
V: TRBV11-2; size: many; D: -; length: 16; J: TRBJ1-1; CDR3: CASSLEMRVRRTEAFF; DNA: TGTGCCAGCAGCTTAGAAATGCGGGTACGTCGCACTGAAGCTTTCTTT
V: TRBV24-1; size: many; D: -; length: 15; J: TRBJ2-2; CDR3: CATSDEQGLAGELFF; DNA: TGTGCCACCAGTGATGAACAGGGATTAGCCGGGGAGCTGTTTTTT
V: TRBV7-9; size: many; D: -; length: 15; J: TRBJ2-5; CDR3: CASSLDRDRQETQYF; DNA: TGTGCCAGCAGCTTAGATCGGGATCGACAAGAGACCCAGTACTTC
V: TRBV24-1; size: many; D: -; length: 15; J: TRBJ2-3; CDR3: CATSDLSHSTDTQYF; DNA: TGTGCCACCAGTGACCTTTCCCACAGCACAGATACGCAGTATTTT
V: TRBV27; size: -; D: TRBD1; length: 14; J: TRBJ1-2; CDR3: CASSLNDRVRGYTF; DNA: TGTGCCAGCAGTTTAAATGACAGGGTCCGTGGCTACACCTTC
V: TRBV12-3/TRBV12-4; size: many; D: -; length: 12; J: TRBJ1-5; CDR3: CASNEGDQPQHF; DNA: TGTGCCAGCAACGAAGGGGACCAGCCCCAGCATTTT
V: TRBV5-4; size: many; D: TRBD2; length: 15; J: TRBJ2-2; CDR3: CASSGRGADTGELFF; DNA: TGTGCCAGCAGCGGGCGGGGGGCCGACACCGGGGAGCTGTTTTTT